This T cell receptor (beta chain) originates from a study of long-term antiretroviral therapy in people with HIV. The study's findings and limits: Samples were collected from the mid-2000s to the late 2010s under possibly less effective ART regimens. Across all time points, the repertoire was dominated by clones that expanded before ART.

Germline CDR1 SGDLS, CDR2 YYNGEE. The germline V and J ends were trimmed by 3 bases and 5 bases, with 3 bases remaining between them. This CDR3 comprises 11 residues. Turning to this clone: Its antigen is unidentified.

They ran version v3.0 of the immunoSEQ assay at survey level. Only in-frame clones appear in the TCRdb table, and some are missing; sequencing was by immunoSEQ multiplex PCR. The table has roughly 16,000 clones, around 82% seen once. The chain is built from TRBV9 and TRBJ1-3; D remains ambiguous. This specimen consisted of unsorted PBMCs, obtained 0.1 years before starting antiretroviral therapy. This sequence originates from a man aged 18 to 30 with HIV. CDR3 amino acids: CASSDRNTIYF. CDR3 DNA sequence: TGTGCCAGCAGCGACCGAAACACCATATATTTT.